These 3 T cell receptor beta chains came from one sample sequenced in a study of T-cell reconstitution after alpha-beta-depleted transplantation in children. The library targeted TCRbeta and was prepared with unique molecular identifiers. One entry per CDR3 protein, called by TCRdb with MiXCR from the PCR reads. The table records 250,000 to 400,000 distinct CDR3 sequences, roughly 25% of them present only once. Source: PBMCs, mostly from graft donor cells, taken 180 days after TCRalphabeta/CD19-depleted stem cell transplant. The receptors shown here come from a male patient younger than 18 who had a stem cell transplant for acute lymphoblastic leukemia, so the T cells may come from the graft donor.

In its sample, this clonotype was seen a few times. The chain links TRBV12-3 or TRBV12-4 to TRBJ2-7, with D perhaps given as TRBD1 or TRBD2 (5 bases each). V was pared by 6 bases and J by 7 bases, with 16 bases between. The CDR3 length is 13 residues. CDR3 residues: CASSPGTPWEQYF. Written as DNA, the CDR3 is TGTGCCAGCAGCCCCGGGACCCCCTGGGAGCAGTACTTC.

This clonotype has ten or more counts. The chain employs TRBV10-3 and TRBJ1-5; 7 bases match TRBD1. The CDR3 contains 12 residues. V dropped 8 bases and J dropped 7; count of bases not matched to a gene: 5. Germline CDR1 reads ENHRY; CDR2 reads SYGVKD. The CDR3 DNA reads TGTGCCATCTCCAGGGGGGACCAGCCCCAGCATTTT. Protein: CAISRGDQPQHF.

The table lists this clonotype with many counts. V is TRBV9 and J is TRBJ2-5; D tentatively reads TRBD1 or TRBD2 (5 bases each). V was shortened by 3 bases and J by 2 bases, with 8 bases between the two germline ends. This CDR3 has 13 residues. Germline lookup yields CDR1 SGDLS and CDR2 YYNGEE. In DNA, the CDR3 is TGTGCCAGCAGCGCGGGACGTCAAGAGACCCAGTACTTC. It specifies CASSAGRQETQYF.